This TCR beta chain was profiled in a study of PD-1 blockade in classical Hodgkin lymphoma. A word on this clone: Its antigen is still unknown.

Regarding the study as a whole: Exclusion removed patients who began nivolumab under 1 year after ASCT.

There was relapse after autologous stem cell transplantation in every patient, and there was variation in brentuximab vedotin exposure. The CDR3 runs to 16 residues. The germline V gene encodes CDR1 SGHTS and CDR2 YDEGEE. V lost 3 bases to trimming and J lost 0 bases, with 13 bases between them. Profiling relied on immunoSEQ multiplex PCR, and the TCRdb table lists in-frame clones only, not all of them. The table lists some 16,000 clones, roughly 80% of them singletons. The source material was peripheral blood mononuclear cells (PBMCs), sampled before the second cycle of nivolumab. The clonotype was recovered from a human donor with classical Hodgkin lymphoma. The chain employs TRBV5-8 and TRBJ1-3; the D gene is possibly TRBD1 (5 bases). CDR3 sequence reads: CASSSDRALSGNTIYF. The CDR3 bases are TGTGCCAGCAGCTCCGACAGAGCTCTCTCTGGAAACACCATATATTTT.